This TCR beta chain was identified in a study of metastatic and nonmetastatic thyroid tumors (dated by TCRdb to about 2020). In terms of the full investigation: Repertoires from peripheral blood and from tumor or nodule tissue samples of malignant and benign thyroid patients were compared.

No treatment had been received by any patient before thyroid surgery. The study retrospectively analysed patient clinical samples collected from about 2011 to 2018 using T-cell receptor beta sequencing. Broader findings and caveats from the paper: TCR beta diversity was reported as significantly higher in malignant tumors than in benign nodules, in both blood and tumor samples.

Inclusive of the bounding cysteine and phenylalanine, the CDR3 is 13 residues long. Of all the DNA, just the CDR3 is kept, 39 bases in frame from base 1. CDR1 SQVTM and CDR2 ANQGSEA are derived from the germline V gene. The sample holds many counts of this clone. Its antigen is still unknown. Relative to the germline gene, one junction end is altered; a read error may explain this. Libraries were prepared through PCR. The sequencer was an Illumina HiSeq 4000. High-throughput sequencing was used to profile the TCR beta-chain CDR3 region of each patient. The original methods were these. A classifier to discriminate distant-metastatic papillary thyroid cancer patients was built from CDR3 differences across clinicopathological groups. The Shannon index was used to measure repertoire diversity, and the Morisita-Horn index was used to measure how similar tumor and blood repertoires were. TCRdb reworked the public reads: Q25 trimming with fastp, MiXCR clone assembly, productive beta chains retained. The V and J calls here are based on TCRdb, not the publication. The sample table records approximately 35,000 clones; about 10% of these occur just once. The ten largest clones add up to more than 15% of the sample.

The TCR originated in a female donor with papillary thyroid cancer or a benign thyroid nodule (not recorded which). Some clones in this sample may be carry-over from other donors' samples. What was sequenced was blood. The chain is assembled from TRBV29-1 and TRBJ2-5; the D element could tentatively be TRBD1 or TRBD2, as 5 bases agree for each. The CDR3 here reads CSVSGTGLNQASF. The nucleotides are TGCAGCGTTTCCGGGACGGGGCTAAACCAAGCTTCCTTC.